These 8 T cell receptor beta chains were sequenced from one sample in a study of blood T cells in healthy people across ages. A second PCR of roughly 7 to 11 cycles used a sample-barcoded 5' primer and a J-beta primer mix. TCRdb reprocessed the 5' RACE reads via MiXCR and lists one record per CDR3 protein. This table has over a million distinct CDR3 sequences, about 42% appearing once. The sample comprised blood. These receptors all stem from a woman aged 18 to 35 in good health.

The chain employs TRBV12-3 or TRBV12-4 and TRBJ2-3, with a weak D call TRBD2 (6 bases). The CDR3 sequence is 13 residues long. Trimming pared 11 bases from V and 15 bases from J, leaving 27 bases between. The CDR3 region is CASRGLRADVEYF. The CDR3 DNA reads as TGTGCCTCTAGGGGACTGAGGGCAGATGTGGAATATTTT.

CDR3 loop: CASSLGGGDLRREELFF. CDR3 coding DNA: TGCGCCAGCAGCTTAGGCGGAGGGGACCTACGGAGAGAAGAACTGTTTTTT. This chain connects TRBV5-1 to TRBJ1-4, with TRBD1 as a possible D gene (5 bases). The length of the CDR3 is 17 residues. Germline V lookup: CDR1 SGHRS, CDR2 YFSETQ. The ends were cut back, 2 bases at V and 12 bases at J, with 26 bases in the middle.

This sequence joins TRBV5-5 and TRBJ2-3, with 9 bases that match TRBD2. The germline gives CDR1 SGHKS, CDR2 YYEKEE (reference sequence). The CDR3 loop spans 16 amino acids. V lost 1 base to trimming and J lost 4 bases; unmatched junction nucleotides: 7. The CDR3 nucleotides read TGTGCCAGCAGCTTGCTTGGCGGGGGGGCCCCAGATACGCAGTATTTT. This gives the protein CASSLLGGGAPDTQYF.

Only a few counts were recorded for this clonotype. The chain is built from TRBV20-1 and TRBJ1-2; D call uncertain. This CDR3 has 15 amino acids. Germline CDR1 reads DFQATT; CDR2 reads SNEGSKA (reference sequence). The V end was cut by 1 base, the J end by 0 bases, with 12 bases between. In DNA, the CDR3 is TGCAGTGCTAGAGCAGCGGACGGATCTAACTATGGCTACACCTTC. Translating gives CSARAADGSNYGYTF.

J is TRBJ2-5 and V is TRBV13, with D perhaps given as TRBD1 or TRBD2 (5 bases each). Looked up from germline, CDR1 is PRHDT and CDR2 is FYEKMQ (reference sequence). The CDR3 spans 15 residues. V gave up 5 bases and J gave up 4 bases, with 17 bases separating them. The CDR3 reads CASSHRDHPIETQYF. The CDR3 bases are TGTGCCAGCAGCCACCGGGACCACCCGATAGAGACCCAGTACTTC. Complete variable domain (other parts from reference TRBV13 and TRBJ2-5): AAGVIQSPRHLIKEKRETATLKCYPIPRHDTVYWYQQGPGQDPQFLISFYEKMQSDKGSIPDRFSAQQFSDYHSELNMSSLELGDSALYFCASSHRDHPIETQYFGPGTRLLVL.

This clonotype was detected ten times or more. The rearrangement links TRBV4-3 to TRBJ2-7; 7 nucleotides align to TRBD1. The CDR3 loop spans 14 amino acids. The V and J ends lost 1 base and 0 bases, in that order; junction bases with no gene match: 0. Germline V gene lookup returns CDR1 LGHNA and CDR2 YSLEER. As DNA, the CDR3 is TGCGCCAGCAGCCAAGGGGACAGCTCCTACGAGCAGTACTTC. Its translation: CASSQGDSSYEQYF.

The chain employs TRBV7-2 and TRBJ2-1; D perhaps matches TRBD2 (6 bases). This CDR3 region has 16 residues. The ends were cut back, 0 bases at V and 7 bases at J, with 16 bases in the middle. Germline-derived CDR1 and CDR2 are SGHTA and FQGNSA. The CDR3 protein is CASSLAVWRAGNEQFF. The CDR3 coding sequence is TGTGCCAGCAGCTTAGCTGTCTGGCGGGCGGGAAATGAGCAGTTCTTC.

V gene TRBV11-3 combines with J gene TRBJ2-2, with D perhaps matching TRBD1 or TRBD2 (5 bases each). The CDR3 runs 15 residues. The germline V and J ends were trimmed by 1 base and 3 bases, with 9 bases remaining between them. Germline CDR1 is SGHNT and CDR2 is YENEEA. CDR3 residues: CASSLGEGHTGELFF. The CDR3 nucleotides are TGTGCCAGCAGCTTAGGAGAGGGGCACACCGGGGAGCTGTTTTTT.